This T cell receptor (beta chain) is from a study of T cell repertoires in cytomegalovirus infection. Overall study findings and caveats: Predominance within the ex vivo response was attributable to HLA-C-restricted CMV-specific TCR beta clonotypes.

Each CDR3 protein gets one entry after TCRdb re-called the reads with MiXCR. The data contain approximately 200,000 distinct CDR3 sequences, roughly 27% of them singletons. This clonotype showed up many times. Antigen specificity is unknown. Trimming cost V 7 bases and J 5 bases, with 12 bases left between them. The length of the CDR3 is 13 residues. This sequence originates from a human donor in good health (CMV status not recorded). Some clones in this sample may be carry-over from other donors' samples. The chain links TRBV12-3 or TRBV12-4 to TRBJ1-5; no clear D. The material sequenced was PBMCs. Here the CDR3 DNA reads TGTGCCAGCACAATCAACGGGGATCAGCCCCAGCATTTT. Amino acids: CASTINGDQPQHF.